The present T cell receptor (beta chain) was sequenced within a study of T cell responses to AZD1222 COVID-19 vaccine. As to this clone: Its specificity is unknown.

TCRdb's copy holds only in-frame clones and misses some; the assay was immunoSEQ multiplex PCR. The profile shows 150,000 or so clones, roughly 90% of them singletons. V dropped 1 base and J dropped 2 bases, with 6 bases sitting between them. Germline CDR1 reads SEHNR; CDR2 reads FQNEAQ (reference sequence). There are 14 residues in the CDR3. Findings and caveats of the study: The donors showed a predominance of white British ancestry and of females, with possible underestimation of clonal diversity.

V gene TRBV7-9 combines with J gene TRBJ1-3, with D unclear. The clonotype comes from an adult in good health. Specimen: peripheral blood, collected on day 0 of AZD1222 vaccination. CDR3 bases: TGTGCCAGCAGCTTAGACAGCGCTGGAAACACCATATATTTT. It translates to CASSLDSAGNTIYF.